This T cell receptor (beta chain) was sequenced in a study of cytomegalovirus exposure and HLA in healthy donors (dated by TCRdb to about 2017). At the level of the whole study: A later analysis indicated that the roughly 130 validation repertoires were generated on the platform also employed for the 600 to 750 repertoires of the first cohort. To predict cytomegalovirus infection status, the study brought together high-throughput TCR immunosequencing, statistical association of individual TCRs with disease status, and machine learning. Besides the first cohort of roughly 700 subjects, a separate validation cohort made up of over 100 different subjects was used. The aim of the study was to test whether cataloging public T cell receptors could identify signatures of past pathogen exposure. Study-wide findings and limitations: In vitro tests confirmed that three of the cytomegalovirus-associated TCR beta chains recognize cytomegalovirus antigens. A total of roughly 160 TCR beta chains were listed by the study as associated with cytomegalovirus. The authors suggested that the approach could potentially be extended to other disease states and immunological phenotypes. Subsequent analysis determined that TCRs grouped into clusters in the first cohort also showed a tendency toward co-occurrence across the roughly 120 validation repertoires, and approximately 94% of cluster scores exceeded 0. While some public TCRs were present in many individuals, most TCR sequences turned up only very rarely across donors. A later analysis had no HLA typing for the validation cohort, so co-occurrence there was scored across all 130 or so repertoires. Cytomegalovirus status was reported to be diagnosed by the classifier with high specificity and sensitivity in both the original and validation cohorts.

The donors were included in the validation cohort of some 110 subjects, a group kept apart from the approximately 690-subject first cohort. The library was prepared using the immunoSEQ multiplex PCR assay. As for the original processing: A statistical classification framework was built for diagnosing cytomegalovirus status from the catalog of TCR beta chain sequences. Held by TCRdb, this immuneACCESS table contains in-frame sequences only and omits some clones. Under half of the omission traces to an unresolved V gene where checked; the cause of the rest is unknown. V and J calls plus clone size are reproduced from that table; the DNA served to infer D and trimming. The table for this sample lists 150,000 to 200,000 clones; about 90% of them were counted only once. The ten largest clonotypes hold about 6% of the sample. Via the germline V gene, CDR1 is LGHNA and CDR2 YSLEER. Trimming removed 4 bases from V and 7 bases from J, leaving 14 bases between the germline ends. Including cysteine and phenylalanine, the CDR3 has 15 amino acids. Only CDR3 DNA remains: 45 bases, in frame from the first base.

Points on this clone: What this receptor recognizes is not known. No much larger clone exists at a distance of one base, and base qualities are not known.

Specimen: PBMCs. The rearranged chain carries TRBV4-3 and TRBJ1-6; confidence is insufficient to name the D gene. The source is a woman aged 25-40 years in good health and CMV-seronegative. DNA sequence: TGCGCCAGCAGCCCAAACGAGGACGGCAATTCACCCCTCCACTTT. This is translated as CASSPNEDGNSPLHF.